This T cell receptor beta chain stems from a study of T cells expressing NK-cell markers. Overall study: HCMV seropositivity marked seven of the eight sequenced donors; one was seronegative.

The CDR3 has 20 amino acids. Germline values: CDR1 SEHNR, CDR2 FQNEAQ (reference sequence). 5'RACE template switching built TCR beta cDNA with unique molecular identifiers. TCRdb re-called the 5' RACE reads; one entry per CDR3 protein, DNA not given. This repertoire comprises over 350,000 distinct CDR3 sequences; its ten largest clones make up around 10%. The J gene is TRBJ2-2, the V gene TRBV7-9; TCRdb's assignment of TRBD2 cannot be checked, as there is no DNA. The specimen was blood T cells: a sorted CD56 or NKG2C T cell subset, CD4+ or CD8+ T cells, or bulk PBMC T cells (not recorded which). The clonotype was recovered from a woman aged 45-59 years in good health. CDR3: CASSSRDTKPTSGTGGELFF. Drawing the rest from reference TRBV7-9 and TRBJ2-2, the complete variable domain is DTGVSQNPRHKITKRGQNVTFRCDPISEHNRLYWYRQTLGQGPEFLTYFQNEAQLEKSRLLSDRFSAERPKGSFSTLEIQRTEQGDSAMYLCASSSRDTKPTSGTGGELFFGEGSRLTVL.